This T cell receptor beta chain was sequenced in a study of blood T cells in healthy people across ages. The CDR3 runs to 13 residues. Germline V gene data show CDR1 as MDHEN and CDR2 as SYDVKM. Next came a second PCR, run for roughly 6 to 11 cycles, which used a sample-barcoded 5' primer along with a J-beta primer mix. MiXCR, run by TCRdb on the 5' RACE reads, gives a single entry per CDR3 protein. The table includes about 1.8 million distinct CDR3 sequences, less than 50% detected once. The chain recombines TRBV28 with TRBJ2-5; 10 bases align to TRBD1. The DNA end is more similar to TRBJ2-7, so the J call may be wrong. Sequences were obtained from blood. The clonotype was recovered from a woman between 40 and 55 years old in good health. The CDR3 sequence: CATRDRGTYEQYF. As DNA, the CDR3 is TGTGCCACCCGGGACAGGGGAACCTACGAGCAGTACTTC.